The rows below give T cell receptor beta chains drawn from one sample of a study of cytomegalovirus exposure and HLA in healthy donors. Here immunoSEQ multiplex PCR was the method, and the copy in TCRdb shows in-frame clones only, minus some. The sample holds roughly 120,000 clones; about 80% are singletons and the top ten take under 3%. Sequenced sample: PBMCs. Receptors originate from a young man in good health and CMV-seronegative. The CDR3 runs from the conserved cysteine through the conserved F or W. The order of the fields is V gene, D gene, clone size, J gene, CDR3 DNA, CDR3 protein. The D gene is left open where the match is weak. Size is stated for part of the rows, as once, few or many counts, or as a class when the clone is expanded.

v_call: TRBV28; d_call: TRBD1; clone_size: once; j_call: TRBJ2-7; cdr3_nt: TGTGCCAGCAGTGGACAGGGCTACGAGCAGTACTTC; cdr3_aa: CASSGQGYEQYF
v_call: TRBV14; d_call: NA; clone_size: NA; j_call: TRBJ1-2; cdr3_nt: TGTGCCAGCAGCCAAGTCACAGGGCGGTCATATGGCTACACCTTC; cdr3_aa: CASSQVTGRSYGYTF
v_call: TRBV7-2; d_call: TRBD2; clone_size: once; j_call: TRBJ2-1; cdr3_nt: TGTGCCAGCAGCTCCATAGCGGGAGGGCTGAGTGAGCAGTTCTTC; cdr3_aa: CASSSIAGGLSEQFF
v_call: TRBV4-3; d_call: NA; clone_size: few; j_call: TRBJ1-1; cdr3_nt: TGCGCCAGCAGCCAAGACGCAGGGGCGAACACTGAAGCTTTCTTT; cdr3_aa: CASSQDAGANTEAFF
v_call: TRBV28; d_call: NA; clone_size: NA; j_call: TRBJ2-5; cdr3_nt: TGTGCCAGCAGATTGTTCCTAGCCGGCGGGTTAGAGACCCAGTACTTC; cdr3_aa: CASRLFLAGGLETQYF
v_call: TRBV5-4; d_call: TRBD2; clone_size: NA; j_call: TRBJ2-1; cdr3_nt: TGTGCCAGCAGCCCGGGACTAGCGGAGCAGTTCTTC; cdr3_aa: CASSPGLAEQFF
v_call: TRBV28; d_call: TRBD1; clone_size: NA; j_call: TRBJ1-3; cdr3_nt: TGTGCCAGCAGTTGGGGACAGGGTTCTGGAAACACCATATATTTT; cdr3_aa: CASSWGQGSGNTIYF
v_call: TRBV4-1; d_call: NA; clone_size: NA; j_call: TRBJ1-1; cdr3_nt: TGCGCCAGCAGCCAAGCGGGGATGATTACTGAAGCTTTCTTT; cdr3_aa: CASSQAGMITEAFF
v_call: TRBV6-5; d_call: NA; clone_size: NA; j_call: TRBJ2-7; cdr3_nt: TGTGCCAGCAGTTACGGGACACCTGGCGAGCAGTACTTC; cdr3_aa: CASSYGTPGEQYF
v_call: TRBV10-3; d_call: NA; clone_size: NA; j_call: TRBJ2-7; cdr3_nt: TGTGCCATCAGTGACCCGAAGCGGTCCGACGAGCAGTACTTC; cdr3_aa: CAISDPKRSDEQYF
v_call: TRBV29-1; d_call: NA; clone_size: NA; j_call: TRBJ2-3; cdr3_nt: TGCAGCGTTGAAGTACAGAACACCAATACGCAGTATTTT; cdr3_aa: CSVEVQNTNTQYF
v_call: TRBV4-1; d_call: NA; clone_size: few; j_call: TRBJ1-1; cdr3_nt: TGCGCCAGCCTAAAATATAAGGGGATGAACACTGAAGCTTTCTTT; cdr3_aa: CASLKYKGMNTEAFF
v_call: TRBV9; d_call: TRBD2; clone_size: NA; j_call: TRBJ2-3; cdr3_nt: TGTGCCAGCAGCCTCGGGGTAGCGGGAGGGCCCACGGATACGCAGTATTTT; cdr3_aa: CASSLGVAGGPTDTQYF
v_call: TRBV16; d_call: TRBD1; clone_size: once; j_call: TRBJ2-1; cdr3_nt: TGTGCCAGCAGCCAAGGACAGGGAGCTTTCAATGAGCAGTTCTTC; cdr3_aa: CASSQGQGAFNEQFF
v_call: TRBV4-3; d_call: TRBD1; clone_size: once; j_call: TRBJ2-3; cdr3_nt: TGCGCCAGCAGCCAAGCAGGACAGGGAGGATACACAGATACGCAGTATTTT; cdr3_aa: CASSQAGQGGYTDTQYF
v_call: TRBV30; d_call: TRBD1; clone_size: NA; j_call: TRBJ2-7; cdr3_nt: TGTGCCTGGGACAGGGGTAAAGAGCAGTACTTC; cdr3_aa: CAWDRGKEQYF
v_call: TRBV19; d_call: NA; clone_size: NA; j_call: TRBJ1-2; cdr3_nt: TGTGCCAGTAGTATAGGTCTTCGGGGGGATGGCTACACCTTC; cdr3_aa: CASSIGLRGDGYTF
v_call: TRBV28; d_call: NA; clone_size: NA; j_call: TRBJ2-3; cdr3_nt: TGTGCCATCGGTAGCGAGAGCACAGATACGCAGTATTTT; cdr3_aa: CAIGSESTDTQYF
v_call: TRBV19; d_call: NA; clone_size: NA; j_call: TRBJ1-5; cdr3_nt: TGTGCCAGTAGTATTATGGTGACACCCAATCAGCCCCAGCATTTT; cdr3_aa: CASSIMVTPNQPQHF
v_call: TRBV29-1; d_call: TRBD1; clone_size: few; j_call: TRBJ1-1; cdr3_nt: TGCAGCGTTGGACAGGGGAACACTGAAGCTTTCTTT; cdr3_aa: CSVGQGNTEAFF
v_call: TRBV5-4; d_call: TRBD2; clone_size: NA; j_call: TRBJ2-1; cdr3_nt: TGTGCCAGCAGCCATCTCTTGGCGGGAGATGAAAATGAGCAGTTCTTC; cdr3_aa: CASSHLLAGDENEQFF
v_call: TRBV18; d_call: TRBD1; clone_size: few; j_call: TRBJ2-5; cdr3_nt: TGTGCCAGCTCACCACTGCAGACAGGGGCCCAAAAGAGGGAGACCCAGTACTTC; cdr3_aa: CASSPLQTGAQKRETQYF
v_call: TRBV6-5; d_call: NA; clone_size: NA; j_call: TRBJ1-1; cdr3_nt: TGTGCCAGCAGTGCGGACAGAAACACTGAAGCTTTCTTT; cdr3_aa: CASSADRNTEAFF
v_call: TRBV28; d_call: TRBD2; clone_size: NA; j_call: TRBJ2-5; cdr3_nt: TGTGCCAGCAGTCCTAGCGGGACCGACCAAGAGACCCAGTACTTC; cdr3_aa: CASSPSGTDQETQYF
v_call: TRBV27; d_call: TRBD1; clone_size: once; j_call: TRBJ2-7; cdr3_nt: TGTGCCAGCAGTTTCGGCAGGGGGAGCCACGAGCAGTACTTC; cdr3_aa: CASSFGRGSHEQYF
v_call: TRBV15; d_call: NA; clone_size: NA; j_call: TRBJ2-7; cdr3_nt: TGTGCCACCAGCAGAGATGGCCAGGGGTACGAGCAGTACTTC; cdr3_aa: CATSRDGQGYEQYF
v_call: TRBV19; d_call: NA; clone_size: NA; j_call: TRBJ2-7; cdr3_nt: TGTGCCAGTAATGACAACTCCTACGAGCAGTACTTC; cdr3_aa: CASNDNSYEQYF
v_call: TRBV30; d_call: NA; clone_size: NA; j_call: TRBJ1-1; cdr3_nt: TGTGCCTGGAGTTTACAGACCCAGGGCACTGAAGCTTTCTTT; cdr3_aa: CAWSLQTQGTEAFF
v_call: TRBV6-5; d_call: TRBD1; clone_size: NA; j_call: TRBJ2-3; cdr3_nt: TGTGCCAGCAGGCTACGGACAGGGTTGAGCGATACGCAGTATTTT; cdr3_aa: CASRLRTGLSDTQYF
v_call: TRBV9; d_call: NA; clone_size: NA; j_call: TRBJ2-3; cdr3_nt: TGTGCCAGCAGCGTAGGGAGAACAGATACGCAGTATTTT; cdr3_aa: CASSVGRTDTQYF
v_call: TRBV27; d_call: NA; clone_size: NA; j_call: TRBJ1-1; cdr3_nt: TGTGCCACAAGGTGGGGTAGGGGCACTGAAGCTTTCTTT; cdr3_aa: CATRWGRGTEAFF
v_call: TRBV19; d_call: NA; clone_size: once; j_call: TRBJ2-6; cdr3_nt: TGTGCCTCCGAAGGGGGACCAGCATCTGGGGCCAACGTCCTGACTTTC; cdr3_aa: CASEGGPASGANVLTF
v_call: TRBV30; d_call: NA; clone_size: NA; j_call: TRBJ1-3; cdr3_nt: TGTGCCTGGAGTGTACAGGGTCCCAACACCATATATTTT; cdr3_aa: CAWSVQGPNTIYF
v_call: TRBV11-3; d_call: TRBD2; clone_size: once; j_call: TRBJ2-7; cdr3_nt: TGTGCCAGCAGCTCGGGACTAGCGGACCCCTACGAGCAGTACTTC; cdr3_aa: CASSSGLADPYEQYF
v_call: TRBV9; d_call: TRBD1; clone_size: NA; j_call: TRBJ2-7; cdr3_nt: TGTGCCAGCAGCGTAGGGGGACAGGGGGTTTACGAGCAGTACTTC; cdr3_aa: CASSVGGQGVYEQYF
v_call: TRBV19; d_call: TRBD1; clone_size: NA; j_call: TRBJ1-5; cdr3_nt: TGTGCCAGTAGTCCCGCGACAGGGGCGCATCAGCCCCAGCATTTT; cdr3_aa: CASSPATGAHQPQHF
v_call: TRBV29-1; d_call: NA; clone_size: NA; j_call: TRBJ2-5; cdr3_nt: TGCAGCGTGAAACGGGACACCCAAGAGACCCAGTACTTC; cdr3_aa: CSVKRDTQETQYF
v_call: TRBV18; d_call: NA; clone_size: NA; j_call: TRBJ2-6; cdr3_nt: TGTGCCAGCTCACCACCGGCAGGGGTAGCCAACGTCCTGACTTTC; cdr3_aa: CASSPPAGVANVLTF
v_call: TRBV19; d_call: NA; clone_size: NA; j_call: TRBJ1-5; cdr3_nt: TGTGCCAGTAGTAGGGGGACATCGAATCAGCCCCAGAATTTT; cdr3_aa: CASSRGTSNQPQNF
v_call: TRBV9; d_call: TRBD1; clone_size: NA; j_call: TRBJ2-7; cdr3_nt: TGTGCCAGCAGCCCCCGGGACAGGACCTACGAGCAGTACTTC; cdr3_aa: CASSPRDRTYEQYF
v_call: TRBV27; d_call: TRBD2; clone_size: NA; j_call: TRBJ2-1; cdr3_nt: TGTGCCAGCAGTTTATCGCTCGGACTAGCGCTAGTAGGGGAGCAGTTCTTC; cdr3_aa: CASSLSLGLALVGEQFF
v_call: TRBV27; d_call: TRBD2; clone_size: NA; j_call: TRBJ2-7; cdr3_nt: TGTGCCAGCAGTGCTGCGGGAGGGCCCTCGTACGAGCAGTACTTC; cdr3_aa: CASSAAGGPSYEQYF
v_call: TRBV29-1; d_call: NA; clone_size: NA; j_call: TRBJ2-7; cdr3_nt: TGCAGCGTGAGAACAGCTATGTCAACCTACGAGCAGTACTTC; cdr3_aa: CSVRTAMSTYEQYF
v_call: TRBV7-9; d_call: TRBD1; clone_size: NA; j_call: TRBJ1-4; cdr3_nt: TGTGCCAGCAGCTTATACAGGGGCGGTGATGAAAAACTGTTTTTT; cdr3_aa: CASSLYRGGDEKLFF
v_call: TRBV7-2; d_call: NA; clone_size: once; j_call: TRBJ1-2; cdr3_nt: TGTGCCAGCAGCCCAAAAACTACCGGGTCCCTCTATGGCTACACCTTC; cdr3_aa: CASSPKTTGSLYGYTF
v_call: TRBV4-3; d_call: NA; clone_size: NA; j_call: TRBJ2-7; cdr3_nt: TGCGCCAGCAGCCAAGAGGAGGGTTTGGGCTACGAGCAGTACTTC; cdr3_aa: CASSQEEGLGYEQYF
v_call: TRBV6-1; d_call: NA; clone_size: NA; j_call: TRBJ1-2; cdr3_nt: TGTGCCAGCAGGGGGCAGGGTGGAGATTTTGGCTACCCCTTC; cdr3_aa: CASRGQGGDFGYPF
v_call: TRBV15; d_call: NA; clone_size: NA; j_call: TRBJ2-2; cdr3_nt: TGTGCCACCAGCCGACCTACACAGGGTACTGACACCGGGGAGCTGTTTTTT; cdr3_aa: CATSRPTQGTDTGELFF
v_call: TRBV7-8; d_call: NA; clone_size: NA; j_call: TRBJ1-4; cdr3_nt: TGTGCCAGCAGCTTAATAAGGCCTGAGGATGAAAAACTGTTTTTT; cdr3_aa: CASSLIRPEDEKLFF
v_call: TRBV7-2; d_call: NA; clone_size: NA; j_call: TRBJ1-2; cdr3_nt: TGTGCCAGCAGCTTAAGATCTAGCTGGGGGCTCAATTATGGCTACACCTTC; cdr3_aa: CASSLRSSWGLNYGYTF
v_call: TRBV5-6; d_call: TRBD2; clone_size: few; j_call: TRBJ2-1; cdr3_nt: TGTGCCAGCAGCACGGGAGGGTACAATGAGCAGTTCTTC; cdr3_aa: CASSTGGYNEQFF
v_call: TRBV4-3; d_call: TRBD1; clone_size: NA; j_call: TRBJ2-7; cdr3_nt: TGCGCCAGCAGCCAAGCGCGGGACAGGACCTCCTACGAGCAGTACTTC; cdr3_aa: CASSQARDRTSYEQYF
v_call: TRBV19; d_call: NA; clone_size: NA; j_call: TRBJ1-1; cdr3_nt: TGTGCCAGTAGTATAAGCGTTAACACTGAAGCTTTCTTT; cdr3_aa: CASSISVNTEAFF